These 14 T cell receptor beta chains were all obtained from the same sample, sequenced in a study of OX40 agonist ivuxolimab in advanced cancers. Clones were sequenced by immunoSEQ multiplex PCR, and TCRdb holds only the in-frame ones, with some missing. The repertoire has approximately 70,000 clones, almost 85% of them found once; the top ten carry 5.5%. Sequencing used CD4+ or CD8+ T cells sorted from blood, obtained in a trial of the OX40 agonist ivuxolimab. The receptors originated from an adult with an advanced solid tumor such as melanoma, head and neck, liver or kidney cancer.

The genes are TRBV7-3 and TRBJ2-3, with D tentatively TRBD2 (5 bases). The CDR3 totals 15 residues. The germline V gene encodes CDR1 SGHTA and CDR2 FQGTGA. Trimming left V 7 bases short and J 4 bases short, with 18 bases between. CDR3 region: CASTQDLVGADTQYF. The DNA of the CDR3 is TGTGCCAGCACCCAAGATCTAGTCGGGGCAGATACGCAGTATTTT.

This clone was observed a handful of times. This chain links TRBV6-1 with TRBJ1-5, with D possibly being TRBD1 (6 bases). The CDR3 is made up of 17 amino acids. V was shortened by 0 bases and J by 1 base, with 13 bases between the two germline ends. Germline CDR1 reads MNHNS; CDR2 reads SASEGT. The CDR3 spells CASSEAGGGTSNQPQHF. The CDR3, as DNA: TGTGCCAGCAGTGAAGCGGGCGGGGGCACGAGCAATCAGCCCCAGCATTTT.

This clone turned up a few times. The chain recombines TRBV2 with TRBJ2-4, with TRBD1 matching over 10 bases. Germline values: CDR1 SNHLY, CDR2 FYNNEI. With V trimmed by 6 bases and J by 0 bases, 8 bases remained unmatched. The CDR3 loop spans 17 amino acids. DNA for the CDR3: TGTGCCAGCAGGGCCGGGACAGGGGCGGTAGCCAAAAACATTCAGTACTTC. Translation: CASRAGTGAVAKNIQYF.

The genes are TRBV28 and TRBJ1-2; 8 bases are a match to TRBD1. Trimming took 6 bases from V and 0 from J; bases not matched to a gene: 12. Germline loops: CDR1 MDHEN, CDR2 SYDVKM. This CDR3 has 17 residues. The CDR3 sequence: CASRTGDRRISNYGYTF. The CDR3 DNA follows: TGTGCCAGCAGGACTGGGGACAGGCGTATATCTAACTATGGCTACACCTTC.

This clone showed up just once. This chain connects TRBV7-2 to TRBJ2-1; D remains unclear. CDR1 and CDR2 from the germline V gene are SGHTA and FQGNSA. V was shortened by 1 base and J by 6 bases, with 13 bases between the two germline ends. This CDR3 is built from 15 residues. Here the CDR3 reads CASSLERSSGNEQFF. The DNA of the CDR3 is TGTGCCAGCAGCTTAGAAAGGAGTTCGGGCAATGAGCAGTTCTTC.

The rearrangement uses TRBV5-1 and TRBJ2-2, with D perhaps assigned TRBD1 or TRBD2 (5 bases each). This CDR3 comprises 15 residues. Germline V gives CDR1 SGHRS, CDR2 YFSETQ. With 5 bases removed from V and 0 bases from J, the gap between germline ends came to 11 bases. The CDR3 nucleotides are TGCGCCAGCAGTCGGGGACGGACGAACACCGGGGAGCTGTTTTTT. Its translation is CASSRGRTNTGELFF.

V and J are TRBV4-3 and TRBJ1-3, with 7 bases lining up with TRBD1. The CDR3 is made up of 17 amino acids. Per the germline V gene, CDR1 is LGHNA and CDR2 is YSLEER. The V segment lost 0 bases and the J segment 1 base; nucleotides outside the gene matches: 6. The CDR3 coding sequence is TGCGCCAGCAGCCAAGACCGACAGGGCTTATCTGGAAACACCATATATTTT. Its protein is CASSQDRQGLSGNTIYF.

The J gene is TRBJ2-7, the V gene TRBV6-6, with D possibly matching TRBD1 (5 bases). This CDR3 region has 13 residues. The V and J ends lost 5 bases and 9 bases respectively, with 17 bases between them. The germline CDR1 and CDR2 sequences are MNHNY and SVGAGI (reference sequence). The CDR3 loop is CASSTPKGSGQYF. CDR3 nucleotides: TGTGCCAGCAGTACGCCGAAGGGGTCCGGGCAGTACTTC.

The CDR3: CAISGQETYEQYF. DNA of the CDR3: TGTGCCATCAGTGGACAGGAGACTTACGAGCAGTACTTC. The chain joins TRBV10-3 to TRBJ2-7; D perhaps matches TRBD1 (6 bases). Germline V gene data show CDR1 as ENHRY and CDR2 as SYGVKD. V lost 4 bases and J 4 bases, leaving 11 bases between the germline ends. This CDR3 has 13 residues.

This clone was seen a single time. The chain combines TRBV5-1 with TRBJ1-2, with 7 bases that match TRBD1. Trimming removed 0 bases from V and 8 bases from J; junction bases left unmatched: 4. The CDR3 length is 13 residues. Germline lookup yields CDR1 SGHRS and CDR2 YFSETQ. The CDR3 bases are TGCGCCAGCAGCTTGGATGGGACAGTAGGCTACACCTTC. This encodes CASSLDGTVGYTF.

The chain employs TRBV5-1 and TRBJ2-1, with 9 bases matching TRBD2. Germline-derived CDR1 and CDR2 are SGHRS and YFSETQ. J lost 0 bases, V lost 7 bases, and 5 bases had no gene match. The CDR3 covers 15 residues. CDR3 nucleotide sequence: TGCGCCAGCGGTAGCGGGAGCCCCTCCTACAATGAGCAGTTCTTC. It yields the protein CASGSGSPSYNEQFF.

J is TRBJ2-1 and V is TRBV6-5; TRBD1 matches at 11 bases. The CDR3 spans 15 residues. V shed 0 bases and J 7 bases; nucleotides not matched to a gene: 2. Germline CDR1 and CDR2: MNHEY and SVGAGI. The CDR3 DNA sequence: TGTGCCAGCAGTTACTCCGGGACAGGGGGGAATGAGCAGTTCTTC. Translating it yields CASSYSGTGGNEQFF.

This chain uses TRBV9 with TRBJ2-5; no clear D. Between the trimmed V and J ends, which lost 4 bases and 2 bases, there was a span of 3 bases. Germline V gives CDR1 SGDLS, CDR2 YYNGEE. This CDR3 has 11 amino acids. CDR3 sequence reads: CASSPQETQYF. CDR3 DNA sequence: TGTGCCAGCAGCCCGCAAGAGACCCAGTACTTC.

The rearrangement uses TRBV4-1 and TRBJ1-6; D uncertain. V was pared by 0 bases and J by 6 bases, with 12 bases between. The CDR3 loop spans 16 amino acids. CDR1 and CDR2 from the germline V gene are MGHRA and YSYEKL. CDR3 nucleotides: TGCGCCAGCAGCCAAGAAGTCGGCACAGCTAATTCACCCCTCCACTTT. Amino acids: CASSQEVGTANSPLHF.